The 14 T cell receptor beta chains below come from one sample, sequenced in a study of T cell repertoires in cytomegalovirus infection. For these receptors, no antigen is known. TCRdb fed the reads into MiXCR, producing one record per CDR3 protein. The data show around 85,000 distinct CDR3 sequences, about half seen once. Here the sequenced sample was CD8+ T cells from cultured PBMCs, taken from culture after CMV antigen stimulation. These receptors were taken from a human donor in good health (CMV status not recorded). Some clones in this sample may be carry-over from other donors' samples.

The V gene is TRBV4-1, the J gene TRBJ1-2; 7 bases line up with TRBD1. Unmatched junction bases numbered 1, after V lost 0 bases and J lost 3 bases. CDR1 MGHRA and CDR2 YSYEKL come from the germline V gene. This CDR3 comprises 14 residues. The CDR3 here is CASSQETGDYGYTF. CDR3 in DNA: TGCGCCAGCAGCCAAGAAACAGGGGACTATGGCTACACCTTC.

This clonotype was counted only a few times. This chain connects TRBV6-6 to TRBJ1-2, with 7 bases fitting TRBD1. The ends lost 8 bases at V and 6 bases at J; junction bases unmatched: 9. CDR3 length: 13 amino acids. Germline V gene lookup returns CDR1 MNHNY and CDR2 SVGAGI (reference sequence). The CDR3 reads CASPPTGMNGYTF. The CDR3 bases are TGTGCCAGCCCCCCGACAGGGATGAATGGCTACACCTTC.

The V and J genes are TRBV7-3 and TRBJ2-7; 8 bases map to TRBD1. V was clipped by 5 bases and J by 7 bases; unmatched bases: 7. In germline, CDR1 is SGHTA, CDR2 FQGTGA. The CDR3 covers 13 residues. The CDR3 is CASSPDRGREQYF. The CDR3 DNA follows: TGTGCCAGCAGCCCAGACAGGGGCCGAGAGCAGTACTTC.

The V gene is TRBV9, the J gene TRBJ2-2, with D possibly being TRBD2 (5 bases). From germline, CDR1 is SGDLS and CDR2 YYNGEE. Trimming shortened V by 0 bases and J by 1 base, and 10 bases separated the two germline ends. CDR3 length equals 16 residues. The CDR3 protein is CASSVAISENTGELFF. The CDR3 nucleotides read TGTGCCAGCAGCGTAGCAATTAGCGAGAACACCGGGGAGCTGTTTTTT. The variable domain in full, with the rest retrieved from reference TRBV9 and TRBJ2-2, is DSGVTQTPKHLITATGQRVTLRCSPRSGDLSVYWYQQSLDQGLQFLIQYYNGEERAKGNILERFSAQQFPDLHSELNLSSLELGDSALYFCASSVAISENTGELFFGEGSRLTVL.

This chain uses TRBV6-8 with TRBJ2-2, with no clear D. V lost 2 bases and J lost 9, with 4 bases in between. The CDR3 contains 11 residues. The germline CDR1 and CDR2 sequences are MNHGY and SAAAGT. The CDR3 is CASSYGRELFF. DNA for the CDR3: TGTGCCAGCAGTTACGGGCGGGAGCTGTTTTTT.

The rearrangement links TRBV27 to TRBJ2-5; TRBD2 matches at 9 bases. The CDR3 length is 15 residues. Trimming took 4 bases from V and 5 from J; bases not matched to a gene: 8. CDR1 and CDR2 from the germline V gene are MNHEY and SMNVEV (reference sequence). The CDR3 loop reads CASSYIAGARETQYF. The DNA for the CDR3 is TGTGCCAGCAGTTATATAGCGGGGGCCAGGGAGACCCAGTACTTC.

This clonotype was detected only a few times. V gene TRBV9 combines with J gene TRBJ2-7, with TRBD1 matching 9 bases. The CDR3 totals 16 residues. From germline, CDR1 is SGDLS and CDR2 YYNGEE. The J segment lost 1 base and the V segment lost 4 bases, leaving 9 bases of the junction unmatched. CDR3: CASSTYGTGYSYEQYF. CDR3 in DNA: TGTGCCAGCAGCACCTACGGGACAGGGTATTCCTACGAGCAGTACTTC. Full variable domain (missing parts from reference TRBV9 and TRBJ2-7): DSGVTQTPKHLITATGQRVTLRCSPRSGDLSVYWYQQSLDQGLQFLIQYYNGEERAKGNILERFSAQQFPDLHSELNLSSLELGDSALYFCASSTYGTGYSYEQYFGPGTRLTVT.

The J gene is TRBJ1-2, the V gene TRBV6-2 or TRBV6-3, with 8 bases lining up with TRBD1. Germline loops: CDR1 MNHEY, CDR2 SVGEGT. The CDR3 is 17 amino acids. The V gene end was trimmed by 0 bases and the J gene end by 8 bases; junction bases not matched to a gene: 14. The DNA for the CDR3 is TGTGCCAGCAGTTACTCGAATCCCGCGGACAGGGATAAAGGCTACACCTTC. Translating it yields CASSYSNPADRDKGYTF.

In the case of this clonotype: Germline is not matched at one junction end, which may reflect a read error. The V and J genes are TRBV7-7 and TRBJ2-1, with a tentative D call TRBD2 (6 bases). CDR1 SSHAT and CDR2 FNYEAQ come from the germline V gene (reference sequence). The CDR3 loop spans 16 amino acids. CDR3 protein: CASIQVFRTTYNEQFF. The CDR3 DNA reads TGTGCTAGCATCCAAGTCTTCCGGACTACCTACAATGAGCAGTTCTTC.

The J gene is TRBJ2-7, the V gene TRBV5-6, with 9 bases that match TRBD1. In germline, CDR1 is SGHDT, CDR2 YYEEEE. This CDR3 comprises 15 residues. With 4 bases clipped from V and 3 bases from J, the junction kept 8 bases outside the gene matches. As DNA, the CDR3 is TGTGCCAGCAGCCAAGCGGGACAGGGTCACTACGAGCAGTACTTC. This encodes CASSQAGQGHYEQYF.

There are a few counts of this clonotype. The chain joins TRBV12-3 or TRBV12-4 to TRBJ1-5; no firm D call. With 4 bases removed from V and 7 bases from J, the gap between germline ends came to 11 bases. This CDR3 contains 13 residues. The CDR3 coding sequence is TGTGCCAGCAGTTGGCGCGAAGACCAGCCCCAGCATTTT. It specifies CASSWREDQPQHF.

CDR3 bases: TGTGCCAGCAGCTTCAGAGGGCGCCCCGAGCAGTACTTC. As protein: CASSFRGRPEQYF. The rearrangement uses TRBV5-4 and TRBJ2-7; perhaps TRBD2 as D (5 bases). CDR3 size: 13 residues. With 2 bases removed from V and 6 bases from J, the gap between germline ends came to 12 bases. Germline lookup yields CDR1 SGHNT and CDR2 YYREEE (reference sequence). Supplemented by reference TRBV5-4 and TRBJ2-7, the full variable domain reads ETGVTQSPTHLIKTRGQQVTLRCSSQSGHNTVSWYQQALGQGPQFIFQYYREEENGRGNFPPRFSGLQFPNYSSELNVNALELDDSALYLCASSFRGRPEQYFGPGTRLTVT.

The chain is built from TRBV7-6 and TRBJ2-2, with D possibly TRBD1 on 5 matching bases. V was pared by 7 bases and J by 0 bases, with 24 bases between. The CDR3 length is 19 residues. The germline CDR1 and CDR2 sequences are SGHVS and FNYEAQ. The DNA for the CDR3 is TGTGCCAGCACAGGGATGCCCCCTCTACCCACCCCGAACACCGGGGAGCTGTTTTTT. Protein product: CASTGMPPLPTPNTGELFF.

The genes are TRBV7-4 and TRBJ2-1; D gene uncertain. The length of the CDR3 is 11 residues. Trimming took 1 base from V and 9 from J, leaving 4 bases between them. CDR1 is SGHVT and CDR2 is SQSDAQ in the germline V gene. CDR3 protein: CASSLVAEQFF. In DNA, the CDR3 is TGTGCCAGCAGCTTAGTGGCTGAGCAGTTCTTC.